This TCR beta chain emerged from a study of control samples from healthy donors and cancer patients (dated by TCRdb to between 2020 and 2021). The CDR3 contains 11 residues, cysteine and phenylalanine counted. The kept DNA is CDR3 alone, 33 bases in frame from the first base. The germline V gene (reference sequence) yields GTSNPN for CDR1 and SVGIG for CDR2. The V end loses 4 bases and the J end loses 14 bases, and a stretch of 17 bases separates them. A single count supports this clone. Its antigen target is currently unknown. One base away there is no much larger clone; base qualities are not given. The library was made by the immunoSEQ multiplex PCR assay. TCRdb limited this immuneACCESS table to in-frame rearrangements with V and J called. A share of clones is missing; checked studies link under half to unresolved V genes, and the rest is unexplained. Within this sample are some 96,000 clones, with approximately 95% of them counted one time only. The ten largest account for around 8.5% of the sample.

The sequenced sample consisted of blood. The sequence is built from TRBV30 and TRBJ1-1, and the D gene may be TRBD1, 5 bases matching. This TCR was sampled from a man between 18 and 29 years old in good health. The nucleotides read TGTGCCTGGACGCCAGGGAGCCTCCTGTTCTTT. Translated, it gives CAWTPGSLLFF.